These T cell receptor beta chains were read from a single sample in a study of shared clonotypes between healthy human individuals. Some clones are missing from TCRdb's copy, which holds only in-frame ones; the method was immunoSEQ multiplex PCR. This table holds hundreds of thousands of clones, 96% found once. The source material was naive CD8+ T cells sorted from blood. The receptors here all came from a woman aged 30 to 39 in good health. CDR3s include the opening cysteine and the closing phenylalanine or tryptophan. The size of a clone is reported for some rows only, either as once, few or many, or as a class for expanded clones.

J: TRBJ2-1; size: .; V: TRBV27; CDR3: CASSEGGGPYNEQFF
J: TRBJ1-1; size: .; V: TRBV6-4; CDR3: CASSDLGTGSEAFF
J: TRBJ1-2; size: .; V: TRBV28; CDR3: CASSPGGHYGYTF
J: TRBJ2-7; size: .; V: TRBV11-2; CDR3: CASSLEGNEQYF
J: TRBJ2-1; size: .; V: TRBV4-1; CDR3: CASSQGSYNEQFF
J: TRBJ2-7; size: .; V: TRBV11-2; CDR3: CASSKREAYEQYF
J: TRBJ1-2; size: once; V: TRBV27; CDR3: CASSLEARGTVNYGYTF
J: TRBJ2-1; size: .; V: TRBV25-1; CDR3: CASSEIGLANEQFF
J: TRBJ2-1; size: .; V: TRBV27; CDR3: CASSLSLAGMNEQFF
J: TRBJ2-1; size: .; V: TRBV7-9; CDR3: CASSPVLAGYNEQFF
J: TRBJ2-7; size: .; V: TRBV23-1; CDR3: CASRRTGEVEQYF
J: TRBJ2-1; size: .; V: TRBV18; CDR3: CASSPPWDRNYNEQFF
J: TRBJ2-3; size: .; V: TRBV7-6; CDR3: CASSLGTGGSTDTQYF
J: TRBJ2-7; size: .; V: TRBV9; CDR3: CASSVAGVTYEQYF
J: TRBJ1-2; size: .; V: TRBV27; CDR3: CASSSYAGTGVGYTF
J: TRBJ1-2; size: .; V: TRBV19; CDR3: CASVDRLKNYGYTF
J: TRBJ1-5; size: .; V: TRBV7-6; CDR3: CASSFGTGGIEPQHF
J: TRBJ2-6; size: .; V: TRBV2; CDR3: CASRTSLAYGANVLTF
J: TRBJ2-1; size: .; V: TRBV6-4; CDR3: CARSSLEGRNEQFF
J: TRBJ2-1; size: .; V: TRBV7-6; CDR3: CASSPGAGGLNEQFF
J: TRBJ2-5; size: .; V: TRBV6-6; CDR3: CASSLAGPQETQYF
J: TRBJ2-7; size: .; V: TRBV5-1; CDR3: CASSLGASGYETYEQYF
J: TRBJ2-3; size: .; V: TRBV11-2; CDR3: CASSLVLAGGPKGAQYF
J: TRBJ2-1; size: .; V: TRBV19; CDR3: CASSEGFNEQFF
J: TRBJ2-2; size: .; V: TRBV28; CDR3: CASSFDRVDTGELFF
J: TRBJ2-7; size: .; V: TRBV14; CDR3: CASSPTGPEQYF
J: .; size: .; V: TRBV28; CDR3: CASSGPSYEQYF
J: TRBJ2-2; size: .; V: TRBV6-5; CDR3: CASSYGLAGRGELFF
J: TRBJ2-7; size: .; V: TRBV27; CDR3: CASSLSGLRVGYEQYF
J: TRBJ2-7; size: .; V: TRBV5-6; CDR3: CASSWARGFYEQYF
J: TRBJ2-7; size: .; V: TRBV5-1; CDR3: CGRLYGYEQYF
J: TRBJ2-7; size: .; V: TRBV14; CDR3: CASSQDYGLVYEQYF
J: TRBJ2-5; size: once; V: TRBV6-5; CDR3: CASKLLTDQETQYF
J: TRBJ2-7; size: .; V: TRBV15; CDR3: CATSRDVAGLHLLYYYEQYF
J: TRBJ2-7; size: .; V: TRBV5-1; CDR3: CASRQPLAGAQGEQYF
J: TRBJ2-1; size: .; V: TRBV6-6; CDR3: CASTRLKYNEQFF